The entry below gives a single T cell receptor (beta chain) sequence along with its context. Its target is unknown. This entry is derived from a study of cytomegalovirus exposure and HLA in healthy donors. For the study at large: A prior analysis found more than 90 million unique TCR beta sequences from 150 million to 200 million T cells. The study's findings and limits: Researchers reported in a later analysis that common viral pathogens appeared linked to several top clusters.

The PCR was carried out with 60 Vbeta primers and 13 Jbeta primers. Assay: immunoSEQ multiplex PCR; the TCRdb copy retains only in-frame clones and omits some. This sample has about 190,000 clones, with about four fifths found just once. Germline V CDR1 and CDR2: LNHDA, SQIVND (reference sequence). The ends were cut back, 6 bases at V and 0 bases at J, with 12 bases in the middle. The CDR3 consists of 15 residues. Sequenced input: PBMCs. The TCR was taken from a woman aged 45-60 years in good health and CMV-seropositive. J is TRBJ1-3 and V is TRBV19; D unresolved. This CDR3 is CASSPLDSSGNTIYF. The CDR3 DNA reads TGTGCCAGTAGCCCGCTAGATAGCTCTGGAAACACCATATATTTT.